The source of this TCR beta chain is a study of T cells in Graves' hyperthyroidism and ophthalmopathy (dated by TCRdb to the late 2010s). With respect to the entire study: Peripheral blood samples were taken at the time of initial diagnosis, prior to any treatment. TCR V-J signatures able to tell the groups apart were searched for in a discovery cohort of approximately 95 patients, of whom 40 to 45 had Graves' ophthalmopathy and around 56 had stable Graves' hyperthyroidism. Prospective prediction of ophthalmopathy was tested in an independent validation cohort of 18 to 20 hyperthyroidism patients and some 17 patients who later progressed to ophthalmopathy. For training and testing, the 100 or so patients in the discovery cohort were randomly divided in a 7:3 ratio. In more than five Graves' hyperthyroidism patients, the study also compared T-cell repertoires from thyroid tissue with T-cell repertoires from blood. Once sampling was done, hyperthyroidism patients were given methimazole at a starting dose of 30 mg daily, whereas ophthalmopathy patients were given high-dose intravenous methylprednisolone. The paper describes TCR Vbeta CDR3 sequencing of some 130 peripheral blood samples, made up of some 40 ophthalmopathy patients, some 80 hyperthyroidism patients and 17 progressor patients.

The TCR beta CDR3 regions were amplified from the RNA transcripts. For the first round of RT-PCR on the TCR CDR3, the HTBI primer set was used together with the Qiagen OneStep RT-PCR kit. The libraries were constructed in a second round of multiplex PCR and then size-selected and purified. The libraries were sequenced on an Illumina HiSeq2000 using paired-end 100 bp reads. The source study handled its data this way. SOAPnuke was used to process the raw data, removing reads that contained adapters or uncalled bases, had a mean Phred below 15, or lacked an exact match to the constant primer or identifier. COPE v1.2.5 was used to merge the high-quality paired reads, and each unique nucleotide sequence was defined as a clonotype. Clonotypes were aligned to IMGT TRBV, TRBD and TRBJ reference segments using MiTCR v1.1. Analysis was restricted to V-J combinations with a frequency above 0.0001, which covered approximately 99% of repertoires. A TCS score was defined as the ratio of F50 (clonal expansion) to E x V (chaos), with BLOSUM62-based TCRdist applied between CDR3 peptides within each V-J. Welch's t-statistics and random forest reduced roughly 530 V-J features to 13, which were used in a naive Bayes classifier (R e1071). In TCRdb, the public reads were trimmed at Q25 with fastp and aligned with MiXCR, with productive beta chains retained. Every CDR3 protein is listed once, alongside the most common genes and DNA of its rows. These V and J calls are TCRdb output, not the study's own analysis. Counted in this sample were approximately 400,000 distinct CDR3 sequences; approximately 25% of them appeared once. The top ten hold more than 60% of the sample.

The V end loses 3 bases and the J end loses 6 bases, and a stretch of 12 bases separates them. Sequences MDHEN (CDR1) and SYDVKM (CDR2) are obtained from the germline V gene. The CDR3, cysteine through phenylalanine, is 13 amino acids long. Here the CDR3 DNA is all that survives: 39 bases in frame from base 1. Stable Graves' hyperthyroidism was defined as no progression to ophthalmopathy during 18 months of follow-up. Hyperthyroidism patients were newly diagnosed, had a disease duration of under 2 months, and were aged 18 to 65 years. Exclusion was applied to patients with uncontrolled infections, other autoimmune diseases, pregnancy or lactation. Diagnoses relied on clinical symptoms, serum thyroxine and TRAb, thyroid ultrasound and orbital computed tomography. PBMCs were separated from under 12 ml of fresh peripheral blood using Ficoll-Paque density gradient centrifugation. Total RNA was extracted with Trizol reagent, and quality was checked on an Agilent 2100 Bioanalyzer.

The paper's findings and limits, for the study overall: A model built on a 13 V-J signature distinguished ophthalmopathy from stable hyperthyroidism, reaching 85% to 90% sensitivity and 81.08% specificity in cross-validation and 80%/75% in testing. Most expanded thyroid clonotypes (frequency above 0.001) were also detected in blood, a finding suggesting that blood repertoires may reflect thyroid immune responses. No statistical method was used to set the sample size in advance, and investigators knew the group allocation. During validation, the model predicted progression to ophthalmopathy a median of approximately six months ahead of onset, with around 71% sensitivity and 72% to 80% specificity.

This clonotype was seen at least ten times. There is no known antigen for this receptor. No much larger clonotype is one base removed from it; base qualities were not supplied. The sequenced sample was blood. The chain is assembled from TRBV28 and TRBJ2-7, with the D gene not confidently named. The sequence was collected from a middle-aged man with Graves' hyperthyroidism. The bases read TGTGCCAGCAGTTTCGGTCAGTATACCGAGCAGTACTTC. It encodes CASSFGQYTEQYF.